The T cell receptor (beta chain) under discussion was sequenced for a study of T cell repertoires in cytomegalovirus infection. Study in general: Public TCR beta signatures were indicative of both CMV infection and a matching HLA type.

One entry per CDR3 protein, called by TCRdb with MiXCR from the reads. The sample holds nearly 700,000 distinct CDR3 sequences, around 32% seen once. Worth noting for this clonotype: Its cognate antigen is unknown.

This sequence was found in a human donor in good health (CMV status not recorded). Some clones in this sample may be carry-over from other donors' samples. The sequencing here drew on cultured PBMCs, taken from culture after CMV antigen stimulation.

This CDR3 reads CASRAHDRGYNEKLFF. The CDR3 nucleotides read TGTGCCAGCCGTGCCCACGACAGGGGCTACAATGAAAAACTGTTTTTT. This chain uses TRBV2 with TRBJ1-4, with 8 bases lining up with TRBD1. Germline CDR1 and CDR2: SNHLY and FYNNEI. The ends lost 8 bases at V and 5 bases at J; junction bases unmatched: 13. This CDR3 is built from 16 residues.